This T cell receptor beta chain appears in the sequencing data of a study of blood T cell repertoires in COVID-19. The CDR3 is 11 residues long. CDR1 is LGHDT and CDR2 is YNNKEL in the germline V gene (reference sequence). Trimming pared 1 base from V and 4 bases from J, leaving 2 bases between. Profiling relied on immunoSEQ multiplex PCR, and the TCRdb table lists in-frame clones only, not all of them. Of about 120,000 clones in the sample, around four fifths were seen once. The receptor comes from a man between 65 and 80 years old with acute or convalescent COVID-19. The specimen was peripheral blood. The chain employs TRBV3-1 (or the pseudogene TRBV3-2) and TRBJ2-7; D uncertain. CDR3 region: CASSQVYEQYF. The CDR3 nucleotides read TGTGCCAGCAGCCAAGTATACGAGCAGTACTTC.